The sequence of this TCR beta chain was determined in a study of cytomegalovirus exposure and HLA in healthy donors. Germline CDR1 SQVTM, CDR2 ANQGSEA. The length of the CDR3 is 13 residues. Trimming pared 7 bases from V and 4 bases from J, leaving 16 bases between. Comment on this clone: What it binds is not known.

Study conclusions and caveats: In a later analysis, TCR beta V- and J-gene trimming showed a link to a missense DCLRE1C variant. Later examination showed HLA-associated TCR beta chains had greater clonal expansion than equally common others.

The PCR employed 60 Vbeta primers together with 13 Jbeta primers. Per the original methods: Later analysis identified some 80 million unique TCR beta chains, some 10 million shared. The assay was immunoSEQ multiplex PCR, and TCRdb's table has in-frame clones only and misses some. V, J and clone size reflect that table, while D and trimming were determined from the DNA. The sample has roughly 250,000 clones; approximately 84% are singletons. Material for sequencing was PBMCs. The sequence was collected from a woman in her thirties or forties in good health and CMV-seropositive. The chain links TRBV29-1 to TRBJ2-5, with D perhaps TRBD2 (5 bases). CDR3 nucleotides: TGCAGCGGGGAGAGAGCCCGGGGAGAGACCCAGTACTTC. It translates to CSGERARGETQYF. Filled out from reference TRBV29-1 and TRBJ2-5, the complete variable domain reads SAVISQKPSRDICQRGTSLTIQCQVDSQVTMMFWYRQQPGQSLTLIATANQGSEATYESGFVIDKFPISRPNLTFSTLTVSNMSPEDSSIYLCSGERARGETQYFGPGTRLLVL.